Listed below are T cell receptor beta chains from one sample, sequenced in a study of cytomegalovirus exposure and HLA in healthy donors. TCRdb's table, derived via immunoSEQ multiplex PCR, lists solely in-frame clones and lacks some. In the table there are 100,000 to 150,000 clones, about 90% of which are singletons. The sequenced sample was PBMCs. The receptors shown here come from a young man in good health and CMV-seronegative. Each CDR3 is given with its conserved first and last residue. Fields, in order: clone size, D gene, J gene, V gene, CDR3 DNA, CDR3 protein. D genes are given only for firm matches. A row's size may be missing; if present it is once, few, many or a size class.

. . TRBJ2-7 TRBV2 TGTGCCAGCAGCCCTGGGGTGGGGAGCTACGAGCAGTACTTC CASSPGVGSYEQYF
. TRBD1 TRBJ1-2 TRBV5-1 TGCGCCAGCAGCTTTTCCGGGACAGGGGCCTACTATGGCTACACCTTC CASSFSGTGAYYGYTF
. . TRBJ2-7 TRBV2 TGTGCCAGCAGTGTAGGCTTAGCGGCCCTCCCTTCCTACGAGCAGTACTTC CASSVGLAALPSYEQYF
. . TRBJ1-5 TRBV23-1 TGCGCCAGCAGTCAATCTGTGAGGGGGGGAGATCAGCCCCAGCATTTT CASSQSVRGGDQPQHF
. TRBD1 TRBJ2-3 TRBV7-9 TGTGCCAGCAGTCCACCGGGACAGGGTGAAGATACGCAGTATTTT CASSPPGQGEDTQYF
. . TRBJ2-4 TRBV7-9 TGTGCCAGCAGCTTAGCGGGGGGAGCCAAAAACATTCAGTACTTC CASSLAGGAKNIQYF
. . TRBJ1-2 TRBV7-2 TGTGCCAGCAGCTTCCAGGGCGTCAACTATGGCTACACCTTC CASSFQGVNYGYTF
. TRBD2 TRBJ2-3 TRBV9 TGTGCCAGCAGCATGACTAGCGGGAAAGGAGATACGCAGTATTTT CASSMTSGKGDTQYF
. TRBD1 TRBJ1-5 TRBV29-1 TGCAGCGTTGAACCAGGGGGGACAGGGGTATTTTATCAGCCCCAGCATTTT CSVEPGGTGVFYQPQHF
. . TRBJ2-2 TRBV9 TGTGCCAGCAGCGTAGTTAGTAACACCGGGGAGCTGTTTTTT CASSVVSNTGELFF
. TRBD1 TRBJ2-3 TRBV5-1 TGCGCCAGCAGCTTGGGATGGAACAGGGGGCAGGGAGATACGCAGTATTTT CASSLGWNRGQGDTQYF
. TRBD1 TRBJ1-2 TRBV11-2 TGTGCCAGCAGCTTAGATTGGGACAGGGCTGGCTATGGCTACACCTTC CASSLDWDRAGYGYTF
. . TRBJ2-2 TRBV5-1 TGCGCCAGCAGACGAGACGGGACTTCAACCGGGGAGCTGTTTTTT CASRRDGTSTGELFF
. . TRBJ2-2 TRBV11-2 TGTGCCAGCAGCCCCGGGGGCACCGGGGAGCTGTTTTTT CASSPGGTGELFF
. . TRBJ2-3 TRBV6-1 TGTGCCAGCAGTGAATATAGTAGATACACAGATACGCAGTATTTT CASSEYSRYTDTQYF
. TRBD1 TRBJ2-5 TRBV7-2 TGTGCCAGCAGCTCGGGGACAGGGGGTTTCCAAGAGACCCAGTACTTC CASSSGTGGFQETQYF
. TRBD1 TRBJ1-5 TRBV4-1 TGCGCCAGCAGCCAAGGGTGGCGGGACAGGGGTAATCAGCCCCAGCATTTT CASSQGWRDRGNQPQHF
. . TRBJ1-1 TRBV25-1 TGTGCCAGCAGTGCTTCGACAGACGATGCTTTCTTT CASSASTDDAFF
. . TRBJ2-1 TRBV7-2 TGTGCCAGCAGCTTAGCGACATTGCAGGGCAATGAGCAGTTCTTC CASSLATLQGNEQFF
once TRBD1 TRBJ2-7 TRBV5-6 TGTGCCAGCAGCCCCGACCCCGGGACAGGGGACTTTGGGTACTACGAGCAGTACTTC CASSPDPGTGDFGYYEQYF
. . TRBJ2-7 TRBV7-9 TGTGCCAGCAGCCCCACAGCCAGGGACTACGAGCAGTACTTC CASSPTARDYEQYF
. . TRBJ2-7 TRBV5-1 TGCGCCAGCAGCCGTCCAGGGTTGGACGAGCAGTACTTC CASSRPGLDEQYF
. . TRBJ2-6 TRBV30 TGTGCCTGGAGCGGTGTCGGGGTCGCTGGGGCCAACGTCCTGACTTTC CAWSGVGVAGANVLTF
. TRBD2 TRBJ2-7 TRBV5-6 TGTGCCAGCAGCCCGGGGGGGTTGCTAGCGGGGGACCGCGAGCAGTACTTC CASSPGGLLAGDREQYF
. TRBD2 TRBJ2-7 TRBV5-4 TGTGCCAGCAGCTGGAAGCGGGAGGACAATTACGAGCAGTACTTC CASSWKREDNYEQYF
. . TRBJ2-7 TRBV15 TGTGCCACCAGCAGAGATGGGCTACCCAAAACCTACGAGCAGTACTTC CATSRDGLPKTYEQYF
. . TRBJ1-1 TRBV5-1 TGCGCCAGCAGCTTGGCCGTCACAGGCGTATACACTGAAGCTTTCTTT CASSLAVTGVYTEAFF
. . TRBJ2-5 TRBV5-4 TGTGCCAGCAGCTTGGTGGCGTCTTTAGGAGGGTCCGAGACCCAGTACTTC CASSLVASLGGSETQYF
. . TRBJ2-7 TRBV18 TGTGCCAGCTCACCACCGGGCTTTAGCTCCTACGAGCAGTACTTC CASSPPGFSSYEQYF
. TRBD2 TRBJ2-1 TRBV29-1 TGCAGCGCCCAGCGGGAGAAAGGCTATGAGCAGTTCTTC CSAQREKGYEQFF
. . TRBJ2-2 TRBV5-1 TGCGCCAGCAGCTTTAGGGCTGGACAAACCGGGGAGCTGTTTTTT CASSFRAGQTGELFF
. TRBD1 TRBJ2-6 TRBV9 TGTGCCAGCAGCCCCCAGGACAGGGAGCTCCTTGGCGGGGCCAACGTCCTGACTTTC CASSPQDRELLGGANVLTF
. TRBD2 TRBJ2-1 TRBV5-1 TGCGCCAGCAGCGCCGGACTAGCGGGCTACAATGAGCAGTTCTTC CASSAGLAGYNEQFF
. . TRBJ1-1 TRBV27 TGTGCCAGCCGCAGGATGAACACTGAAGCTTTCTTT CASRRMNTEAFF
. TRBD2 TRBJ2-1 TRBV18 TGTGCCAGCTCACCCAGACTAGCGGGAGAGAGGTACAATGAGCAGTTCTTC CASSPRLAGERYNEQFF
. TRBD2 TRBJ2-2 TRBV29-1 TGCAGCGTTCGCCTAGCGGGAGCCTTGAGCACCGGGGAGCTGTTTTTT CSVRLAGALSTGELFF